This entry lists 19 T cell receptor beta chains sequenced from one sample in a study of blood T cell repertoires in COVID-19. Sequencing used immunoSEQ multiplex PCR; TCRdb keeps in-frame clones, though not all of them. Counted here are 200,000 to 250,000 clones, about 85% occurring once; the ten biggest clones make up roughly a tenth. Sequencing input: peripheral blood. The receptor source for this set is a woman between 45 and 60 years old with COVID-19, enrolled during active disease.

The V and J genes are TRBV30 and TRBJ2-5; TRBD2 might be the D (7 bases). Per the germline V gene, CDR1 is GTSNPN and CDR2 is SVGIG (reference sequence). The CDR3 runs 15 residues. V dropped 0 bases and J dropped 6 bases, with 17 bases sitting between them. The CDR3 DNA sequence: TGTGCCTGGAGTGTAAGGGGGGGCCTGGGACAGACCCAGTACTTC. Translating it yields CAWSVRGGLGQTQYF. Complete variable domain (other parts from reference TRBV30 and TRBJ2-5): SQTIHQWPATLVQPVGSPLSLECTVEGTSNPNLYWYRQAAGRGLQLLFYSVGIGQISSEVPQNLSASRPQDRQFILSSKKLLLSDSGFYLCAWSVRGGLGQTQYFGPGTRLLVL.

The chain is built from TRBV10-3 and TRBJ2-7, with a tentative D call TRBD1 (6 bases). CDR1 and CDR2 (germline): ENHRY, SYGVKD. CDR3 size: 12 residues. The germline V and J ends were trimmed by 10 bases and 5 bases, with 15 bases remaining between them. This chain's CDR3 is CATHTGSNEQYF. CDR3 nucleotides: TGTGCCACCCATACAGGGAGCAACGAGCAGTACTTC.

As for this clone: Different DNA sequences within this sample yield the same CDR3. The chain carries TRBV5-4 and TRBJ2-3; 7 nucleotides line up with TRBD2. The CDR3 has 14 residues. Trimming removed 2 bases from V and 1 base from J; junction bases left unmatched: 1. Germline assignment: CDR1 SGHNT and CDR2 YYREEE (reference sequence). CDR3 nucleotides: TGTGCCAGCAGCTTAAGCGGGGGCACAGATACGCAGTATTTT. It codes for CASSLSGGTDTQYF.

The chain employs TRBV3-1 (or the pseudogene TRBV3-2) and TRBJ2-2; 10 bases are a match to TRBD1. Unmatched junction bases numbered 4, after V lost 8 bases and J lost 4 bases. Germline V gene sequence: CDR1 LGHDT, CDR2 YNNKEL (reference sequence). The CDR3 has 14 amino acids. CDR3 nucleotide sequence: TGTGCCAGCCGGGACAGGGGTGGCACCGGGGAGCTGTTTTTT. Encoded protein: CASRDRGGTGELFF.

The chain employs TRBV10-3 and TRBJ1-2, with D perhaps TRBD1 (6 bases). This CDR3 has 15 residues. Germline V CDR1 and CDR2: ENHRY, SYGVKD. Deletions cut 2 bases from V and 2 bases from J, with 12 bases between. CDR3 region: CAISEGGGQNYGYTF. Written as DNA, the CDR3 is TGTGCCATCAGTGAGGGGGGTGGACAGAACTATGGCTACACCTTC.

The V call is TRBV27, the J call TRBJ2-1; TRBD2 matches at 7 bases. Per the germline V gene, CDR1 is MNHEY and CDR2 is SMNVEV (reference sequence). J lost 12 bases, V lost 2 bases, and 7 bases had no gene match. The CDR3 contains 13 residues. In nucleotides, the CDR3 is TGTGCCAGCAGTTTAGGGAGGGCGTCTGGGCAGTTCTTC. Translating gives CASSLGRASGQFF.

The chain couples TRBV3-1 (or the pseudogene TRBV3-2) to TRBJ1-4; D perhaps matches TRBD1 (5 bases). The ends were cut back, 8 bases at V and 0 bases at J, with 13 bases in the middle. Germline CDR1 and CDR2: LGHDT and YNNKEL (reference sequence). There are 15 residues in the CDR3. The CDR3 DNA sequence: TGTGCCAGCCCCCGCGGGGGACCAACTAATGAAAAACTGTTTTTT. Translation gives CASPRGGPTNEKLFF.

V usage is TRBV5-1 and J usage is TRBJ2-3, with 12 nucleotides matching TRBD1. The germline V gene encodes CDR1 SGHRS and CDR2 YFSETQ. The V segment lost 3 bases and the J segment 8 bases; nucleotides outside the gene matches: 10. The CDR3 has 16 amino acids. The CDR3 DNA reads TGCGCCAGCAGCTCTATCCGGGACAGGGGGCTTGTTACGCAGTATTTT. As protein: CASSSIRDRGLVTQYF. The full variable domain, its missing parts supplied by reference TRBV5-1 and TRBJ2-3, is KAGVTQTPRYLIKTRGQQVTLSCSPISGHRSVSWYQQTPGQGLQFLFEYFSETQRNKGNFPGRFSGRQFSNSRSEMNVSTLELGDSALYLCASSSIRDRGLVTQYFGPGTRLTVL.

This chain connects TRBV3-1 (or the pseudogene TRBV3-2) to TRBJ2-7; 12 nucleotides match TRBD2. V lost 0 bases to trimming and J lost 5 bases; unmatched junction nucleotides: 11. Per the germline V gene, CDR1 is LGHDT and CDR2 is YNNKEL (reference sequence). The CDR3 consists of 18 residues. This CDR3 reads CASSQDPPLAGGYHEQYF. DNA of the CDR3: TGTGCCAGCAGCCAAGACCCGCCCCTAGCGGGGGGGTACCACGAGCAGTACTTC.

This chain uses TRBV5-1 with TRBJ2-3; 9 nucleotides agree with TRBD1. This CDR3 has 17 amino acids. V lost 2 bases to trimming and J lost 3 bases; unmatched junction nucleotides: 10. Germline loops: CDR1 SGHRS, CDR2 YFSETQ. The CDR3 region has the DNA TGCGCCAGCAGCTTAGATGTTACGGGGACAGGGACAGATACGCAGTATTTT. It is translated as CASSLDVTGTGTDTQYF.

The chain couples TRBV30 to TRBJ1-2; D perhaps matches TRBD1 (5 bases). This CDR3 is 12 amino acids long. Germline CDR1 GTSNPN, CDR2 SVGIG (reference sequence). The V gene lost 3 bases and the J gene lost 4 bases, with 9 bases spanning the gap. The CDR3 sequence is CAWRQAFYGYTF. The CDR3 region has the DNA TGTGCCTGGAGACAGGCGTTCTATGGCTACACCTTC.

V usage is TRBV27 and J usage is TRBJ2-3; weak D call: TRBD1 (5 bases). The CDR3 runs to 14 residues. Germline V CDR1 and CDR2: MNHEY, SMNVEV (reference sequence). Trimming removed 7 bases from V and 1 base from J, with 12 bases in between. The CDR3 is CASMQGYGTDTQYF. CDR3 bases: TGTGCCAGCATGCAGGGTTATGGCACAGATACGCAGTATTTT.

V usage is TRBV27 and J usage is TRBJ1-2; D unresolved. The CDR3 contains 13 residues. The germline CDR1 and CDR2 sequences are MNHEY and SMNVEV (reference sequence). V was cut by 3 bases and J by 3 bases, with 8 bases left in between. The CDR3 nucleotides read TGTGCCAGCAGTTTGAGAGAGGACTATGGCTACACCTTC. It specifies CASSLREDYGYTF.

The CDR3 region is CATSENGSDEKLFF. The CDR3 DNA reads TGTGCCACCAGTGAAAACGGGTCTGACGAAAAACTGTTTTTT. The chain is built from TRBV24-1 and TRBJ1-4; D is unresolved. This CDR3 comprises 14 residues. Looked up from germline, CDR1 is KGHDR and CDR2 is SFDVKD. Trimming took 4 bases from V and 8 from J, leaving 13 bases between them.

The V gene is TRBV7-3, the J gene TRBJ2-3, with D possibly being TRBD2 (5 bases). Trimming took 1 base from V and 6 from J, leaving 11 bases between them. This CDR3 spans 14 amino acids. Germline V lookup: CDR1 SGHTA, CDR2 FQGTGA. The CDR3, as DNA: TGTGCCAGCAGCTTAAGCGGGCCGGGGGATACGCAGTATTTT. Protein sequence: CASSLSGPGDTQYF.

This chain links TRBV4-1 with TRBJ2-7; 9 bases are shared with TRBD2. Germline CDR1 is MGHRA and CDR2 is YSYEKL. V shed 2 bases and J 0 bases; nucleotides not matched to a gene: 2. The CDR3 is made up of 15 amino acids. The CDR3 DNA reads TGCGCCAGCAGCCAACTAGCGGGGAGCTCCTACGAGCAGTACGTC. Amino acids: CASSQLAGSSYEQYV.

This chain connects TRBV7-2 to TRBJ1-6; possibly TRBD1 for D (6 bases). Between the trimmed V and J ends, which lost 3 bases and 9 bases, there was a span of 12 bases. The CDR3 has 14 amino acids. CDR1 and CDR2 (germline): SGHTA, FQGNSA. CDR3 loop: CASSLTGRGSPLHF. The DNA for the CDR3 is TGTGCCAGCAGCTTGACAGGACGGGGTTCACCCCTCCACTTT.

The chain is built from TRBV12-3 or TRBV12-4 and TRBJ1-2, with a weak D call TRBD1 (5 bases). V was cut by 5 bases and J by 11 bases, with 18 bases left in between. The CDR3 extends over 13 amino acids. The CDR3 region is CASSLSGGIEYTF. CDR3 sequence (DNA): TGTGCCAGCAGTCTCTCGGGGGGAATAGAGTACACCTTC.

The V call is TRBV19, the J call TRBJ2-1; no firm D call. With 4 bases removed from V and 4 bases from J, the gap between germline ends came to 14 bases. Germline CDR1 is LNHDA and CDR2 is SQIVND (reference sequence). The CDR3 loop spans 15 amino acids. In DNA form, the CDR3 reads TGTGCCAGTAGTAGCTCAACCCACAATTACAATGAGCAGTTCTTC. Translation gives CASSSSTHNYNEQFF. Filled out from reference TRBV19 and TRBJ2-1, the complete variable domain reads DGGITQSPKYLFRKEGQNVTLSCEQNLNHDAMYWYRQDPGQGLRLIYYSQIVNDFQKGDIAEGYSVSREKKESFPLTVTSAQKNPTAFYLCASSSSTHNYNEQFFGPGTRLTVL.